This T cell receptor beta chain was documented in a study of T cell responses to AZD1222 COVID-19 vaccine. Notes on the study in general: Spike was spanned by vaccine-associated CD4 TCRs, which were dominant at 160-218 and 743-854. Of the AZD1222 recipients, only five or six were seropositive at baseline.

The assay was immunoSEQ multiplex PCR, and TCRdb's table has in-frame clones only and misses some. The table lists 130,000 to 150,000 clones, around 90% of them singletons, with about 4.9% in the top ten. Remarks on this clone: Its antigen is not identified.

Germline CDR1 and CDR2: SGHNT and YYREEE (reference sequence). The V and J ends lost 4 bases and 4 bases respectively, with 17 bases between them. This CDR3 contains 15 residues. The source material was peripheral blood, sampled 28 days after the second dose of the MenACWY control vaccine. This TCR was recovered from an adult who received the MenACWY meningococcal vaccine as a control. The chain uses TRBV5-4 and TRBJ1-1, with D unresolved. DNA for the CDR3: TGTGCCAGCAGCCCTGCCCGGTGGGATCGCACTGAAGCTTTCTTT. It yields the protein CASSPARWDRTEAFF.